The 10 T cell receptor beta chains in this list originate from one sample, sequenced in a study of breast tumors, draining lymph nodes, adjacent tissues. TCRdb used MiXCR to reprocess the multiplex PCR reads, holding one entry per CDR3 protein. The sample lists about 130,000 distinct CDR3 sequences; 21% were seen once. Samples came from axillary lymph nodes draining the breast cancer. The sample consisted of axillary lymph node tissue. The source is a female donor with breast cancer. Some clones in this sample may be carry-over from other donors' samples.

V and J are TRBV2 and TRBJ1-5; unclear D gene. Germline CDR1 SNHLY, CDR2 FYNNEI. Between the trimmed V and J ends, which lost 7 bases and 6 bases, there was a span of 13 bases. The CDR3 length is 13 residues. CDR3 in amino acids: CASKDPAGQPQHF. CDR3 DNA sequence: TGTGCCAGCAAAGACCCGGCGGGTCAGCCCCAGCATTTT.

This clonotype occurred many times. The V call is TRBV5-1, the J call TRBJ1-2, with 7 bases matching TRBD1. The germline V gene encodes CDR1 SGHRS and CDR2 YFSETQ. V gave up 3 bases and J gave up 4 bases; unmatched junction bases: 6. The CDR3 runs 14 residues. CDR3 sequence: CASSWEGQTYGYTF. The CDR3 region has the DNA TGCGCCAGCAGCTGGGAGGGACAGACCTATGGCTACACCTTC.

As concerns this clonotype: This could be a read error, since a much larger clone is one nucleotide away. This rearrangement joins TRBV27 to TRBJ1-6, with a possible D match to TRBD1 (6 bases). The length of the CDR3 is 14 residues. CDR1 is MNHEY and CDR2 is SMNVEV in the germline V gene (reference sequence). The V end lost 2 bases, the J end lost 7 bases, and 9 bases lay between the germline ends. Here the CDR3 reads CASSLAQGNSPLHF. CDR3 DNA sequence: TGTGCCAGCAGTTTAGCACAGGGAAATTCACCCCTCCACTTT.

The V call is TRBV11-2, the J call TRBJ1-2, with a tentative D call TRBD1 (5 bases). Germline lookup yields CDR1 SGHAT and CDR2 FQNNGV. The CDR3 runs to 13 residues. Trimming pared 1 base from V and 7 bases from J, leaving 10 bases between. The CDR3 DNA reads TGTGCCAGCAGCTTAGGGGGGGTACTTGGCTACACCTTC. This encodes CASSLGGVLGYTF.

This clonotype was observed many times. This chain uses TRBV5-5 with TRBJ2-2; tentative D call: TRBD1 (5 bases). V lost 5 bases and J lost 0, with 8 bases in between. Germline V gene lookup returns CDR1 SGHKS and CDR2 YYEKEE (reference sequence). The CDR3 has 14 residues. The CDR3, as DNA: TGTGCCAGCAGGTTGACAGCGAACACCGGGGAGCTGTTTTTT. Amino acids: CASRLTANTGELFF.

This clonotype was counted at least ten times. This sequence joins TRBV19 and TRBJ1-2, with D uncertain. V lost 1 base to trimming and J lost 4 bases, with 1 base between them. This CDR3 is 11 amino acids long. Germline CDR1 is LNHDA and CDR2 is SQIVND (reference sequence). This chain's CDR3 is CASSIGYGYTF. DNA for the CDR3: TGTGCCAGTAGTATAGGCTATGGCTACACCTTC.

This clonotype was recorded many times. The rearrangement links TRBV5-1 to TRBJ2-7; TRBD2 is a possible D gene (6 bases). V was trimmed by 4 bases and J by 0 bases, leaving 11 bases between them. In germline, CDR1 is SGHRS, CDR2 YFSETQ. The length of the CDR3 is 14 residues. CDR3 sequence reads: CASSIDGSSYEQYF. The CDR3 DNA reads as TGCGCCAGCAGCATCGACGGGAGCTCCTACGAGCAGTACTTC.

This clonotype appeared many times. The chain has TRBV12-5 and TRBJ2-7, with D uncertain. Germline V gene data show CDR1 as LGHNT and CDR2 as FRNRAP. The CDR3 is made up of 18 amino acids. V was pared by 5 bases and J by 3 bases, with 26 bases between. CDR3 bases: TGTGCTAGTGGTATCAAGGTCCCGGATTGCCGCGGCTTCTACGAGCAGTACTTC. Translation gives CASGIKVPDCRGFYEQYF.

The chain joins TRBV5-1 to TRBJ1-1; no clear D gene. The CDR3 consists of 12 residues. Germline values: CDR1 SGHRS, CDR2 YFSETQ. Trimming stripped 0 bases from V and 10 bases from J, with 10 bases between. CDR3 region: CASSLEAGGAFF. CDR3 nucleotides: TGCGCCAGCAGCTTGGAGGCAGGCGGAGCTTTCTTT. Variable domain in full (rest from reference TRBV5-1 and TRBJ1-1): KAGVTQTPRYLIKTRGQQVTLSCSPISGHRSVSWYQQTPGQGLQFLFEYFSETQRNKGNFPGRFSGRQFSNSRSEMNVSTLELGDSALYLCASSLEAGGAFFGQGTRLTVV.

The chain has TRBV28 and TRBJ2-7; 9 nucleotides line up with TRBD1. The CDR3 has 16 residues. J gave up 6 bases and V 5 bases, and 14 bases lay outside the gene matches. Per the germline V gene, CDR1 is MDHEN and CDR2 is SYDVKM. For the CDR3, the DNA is TGTGCCAGCAGTCCACCCGTGGGGACAGGGCCTGCCGAGCAGTACTTC. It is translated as CASSPPVGTGPAEQYF.